This TCR beta chain comes out of a study of glioma-infiltrating T cells. This clonotype was recorded many times. Its antigen is still unknown. Regarding the study as a whole: Gliomas, especially low-grade, showed above-expected tissue-blood divergence; non-neoplastic patients showed below. CDR3 overlap between tissue and blood was very small.

The iRepertoire nested amplicon-rescue multiplex PCR amplified TCR alpha and beta CDR3s from RNA. Via MiXCR, TCRdb re-called the multiplex PCR reads, giving one row per CDR3 protein. Found here are approximately 110,000 distinct CDR3 sequences, around a quarter of them singletons; the top ten hold 35%. CDR3 length: 12 amino acids. The V end was cut by 5 bases, the J end by 9 bases, with 16 bases between. Germline loops: CDR1 DFQATT, CDR2 SNEGSKA (reference sequence). This chain links TRBV20-1 with TRBJ1-1; D gene unclear. This clonotype originated in a human donor with low-grade glioma or glioblastoma, undergoing nonglioma brain surgery, or in good health (not recorded which). The sequenced material came from glioma tissue, nonneoplastic brain tissue, or PBMCs (not recorded which). The DNA for the CDR3 is TGCAGTGCTGCCCCAGACCGCCCCCAAGCTTTCTTT. Its protein is CSAAPDRPQAFF.